The 20 T cell receptor beta chains below come from one sample, sequenced in a study of blood T cell repertoires in COVID-19. Libraries were prepared by immunoSEQ multiplex PCR; TCRdb keeps only in-frame clonotypes and omits some of them. The sample contains about 180,000 clones, more than 75% of which appear only once. The sequenced sample was peripheral blood. Every receptor here comes from a person between 65 and 80 years old with COVID-19, enrolled during active disease.

V gene TRBV6-2 or TRBV6-3 combines with J gene TRBJ1-1; D gene unclear. V was cut by 2 bases and J by 1 base, with 5 bases left in between. Germline CDR1 MNHEY, CDR2 SVGEGT. CDR3 size: 13 residues. CDR3 in amino acids: CASSYRSNTEAFF. The DNA for the CDR3 is TGTGCCAGCAGTTACCGGTCGAACACTGAAGCTTTCTTT.

The rearrangement links TRBV29-1 to TRBJ2-1; no clear D. This CDR3 is 11 amino acids long. Deletions cut 0 bases from V and 8 bases from J, with 5 bases between. The V gene's germline CDR1 is SQVTM and CDR2 ANQGSEA. CDR3 nucleotide sequence: TGCAGCGTTGAAGAGAGAGATGAGCAGTTCTTC. Residues: CSVEERDEQFF.

The chain is built from TRBV6-1 and TRBJ2-7; TRBD2 might be the D (5 bases). CDR3 length equals 14 residues. CDR1 is MNHNS, CDR2 SASEGT, per germline. Trimming took 2 bases from V and 6 from J, leaving 14 bases between them. CDR3 residues: CASSEPGIPAEQYF. The DNA for the CDR3 is TGTGCCAGCAGTGAACCGGGAATCCCGGCCGAGCAGTACTTC.

This rearrangement joins TRBV7-3 to TRBJ2-6, with TRBD1 matching over 7 bases. This CDR3 has 15 residues. Germline loops: CDR1 SGHTA, CDR2 FQGTGA. The V segment lost 3 bases and the J segment 2 bases; nucleotides outside the gene matches: 1. DNA of the CDR3: TGTGCCAGCAGCTTGACAGGGACTGGGGCCAACGTCCTGACTTTC. Its translation: CASSLTGTGANVLTF.

The chain couples TRBV9 to TRBJ2-3; 9 nucleotides agree with TRBD2. After removal of 3 bases from V and 5 bases from J, the junction contained 7 bases not matched to a gene. Germline V gene data show CDR1 as SGDLS and CDR2 as YYNGEE. The CDR3 is 15 residues long. In DNA form, the CDR3 reads TGTGCCAGCAGCGGACTGGGAGCGGGGGGAGATACGCAGTATTTT. Translated: CASSGLGAGGDTQYF.

This chain joins TRBV5-6 and TRBJ2-7, with D unclear. Looked up from germline, CDR1 is SGHDT and CDR2 is YYEEEE. V lost 7 bases and J 6 bases, leaving 8 bases between the germline ends. CDR3 size: 10 residues. The CDR3 DNA is TGTGCCAGCGGCTCCCTCGAGCAGTACTTC. Residues: CASGSLEQYF.

The chain carries TRBV9 and TRBJ2-2; possibly TRBD2 for D (6 bases). V lost 3 bases and J 6 bases, leaving 12 bases between the germline ends. Germline CDR1 and CDR2: SGDLS and YYNGEE. The CDR3 is 14 residues long. CDR3 protein: CASSATRSSGELFF. The CDR3 DNA sequence: TGTGCCAGCAGCGCGACTAGATCATCCGGGGAGCTGTTTTTT.

V gene TRBV27 combines with J gene TRBJ2-7, with a tentative D call TRBD1 (5 bases). V shed 8 bases and J shed 5 bases, with 16 bases lying between them. Germline CDR1 reads MNHEY; CDR2 reads SMNVEV (reference sequence). This CDR3 contains 13 residues. CDR3 region: CASFDSLTNEQYF. The CDR3 DNA follows: TGTGCCAGCTTCGACAGTCTTACCAACGAGCAGTACTTC.

This sequence joins TRBV27 and TRBJ1-6; D is undetermined. The V gene's germline CDR1 is MNHEY and CDR2 SMNVEV (reference sequence). Trimming took off 7 bases at V and 7 bases at J, with 14 bases between the two ends. The CDR3 spans 14 residues. CDR3 region: CASKGTLENSPLHF. CDR3 in DNA: TGTGCCAGCAAAGGAACGCTGGAGAATTCACCCCTCCACTTT.

V and J are TRBV28 and TRBJ2-5, with TRBD2 identical over 11 bases. CDR3 length: 18 residues. CDR1 and CDR2 from the germline V gene are MDHEN and SYDVKM. Losses at the gene ends were 5 bases for V and 3 bases for J; bases not matched to a gene: 14. The CDR3 DNA reads TGTGCCAGCAGTCGGGGGTCGTCTAGCGGGAGGTGGGAAGAGACCCAGTACTTC. It is translated as CASSRGSSSGRWEETQYF.

The chain has TRBV19 and TRBJ2-3; D is ambiguous. This CDR3 region has 12 residues. Germline lookup yields CDR1 LNHDA and CDR2 SQIVND (reference sequence). The V end lost 7 bases, the J end lost 13 bases, and 18 bases lay between the germline ends. The DNA of the CDR3 is TGTGCCAGTACCGAGTCCGGGTCCCTGAAGTATTTT. It yields the protein CASTESGSLKYF.

The V and J genes are TRBV7-2 and TRBJ1-2, with 7 positions matching TRBD1. CDR3 size: 15 residues. The ends lost 1 base at V and 4 bases at J; junction bases unmatched: 6. In germline, CDR1 is SGHTA, CDR2 FQGNSA. The CDR3 region has the DNA TGTGCCAGCAGCTTAGTGTCAGGGGGTGCCTATGGCTACACCTTC. It encodes CASSLVSGGAYGYTF.

V usage is TRBV7-9 and J usage is TRBJ1-2, with a tentative D call TRBD1 (5 bases). Trimming stripped 1 base from V and 2 bases from J, with 5 bases between. This CDR3 region has 13 residues. Per the germline V gene, CDR1 is SEHNR and CDR2 is FQNEAQ (reference sequence). In DNA, the CDR3 is TGTGCCAGCAGCTTAGAGGGGAACTATGGCTACACCTTC. This translates into CASSLEGNYGYTF.

V is TRBV7-9 and J is TRBJ2-1, with 7 bases matching TRBD1. The ends lost 2 bases at V and 12 bases at J; junction bases unmatched: 13. CDR1 is SEHNR, CDR2 FQNEAQ, per germline (reference sequence). The CDR3 extends over 15 amino acids. CDR3 loop: CASSLRRQGDRLQFF. For the CDR3, the DNA is TGTGCCAGCAGCTTAAGGCGACAGGGAGATCGACTGCAGTTCTTC.

The chain uses TRBV25-1 and TRBJ2-7, with 7 positions matching TRBD1. Germline lookup yields CDR1 MGHDK and CDR2 SYGVNS. The length of the CDR3 is 13 residues. With 5 bases clipped from V and 7 bases from J, the junction kept 8 bases outside the gene matches. DNA of the CDR3: TGTGCCAGCAGTAAATCGACAGGGTATGAGCAGTACTTC. Its translation: CASSKSTGYEQYF.

V gene TRBV5-1 combines with J gene TRBJ1-6, with unresolved D. There are 16 residues in the CDR3. The ends were cut back, 0 bases at V and 4 bases at J, with 11 bases in the middle. From germline, CDR1 is SGHRS and CDR2 YFSETQ. The chain's CDR3 is CASSLGAGAYNSPLHF. CDR3 sequence (DNA): TGCGCCAGCAGCTTGGGGGCGGGAGCTTATAATTCACCCCTCCACTTT.

The chain joins TRBV7-9 to TRBJ2-7, with D perhaps matching TRBD2 (5 bases). V gave up 5 bases and J gave up 2 bases, with 13 bases separating them. Germline CDR1 SEHNR, CDR2 FQNEAQ (reference sequence). The CDR3 contains 14 residues. The DNA of the CDR3 is TGTGCCAGCAGCATTGCATGGGGAGCCTACGAGCAGTACTTC. It encodes CASSIAWGAYEQYF. The entire variable domain, with the rest obtained from reference TRBV7-9 and TRBJ2-7, is as follows: DTGVSQNPRHKITKRGQNVTFRCDPISEHNRLYWYRQTLGQGPEFLTYFQNEAQLEKSRLLSDRFSAERPKGSFSTLEIQRTEQGDSAMYLCASSIAWGAYEQYFGPGTRLTVT.

The rearrangement uses TRBV7-2 and TRBJ1-3, with 9 bases fitting TRBD1. CDR1 is SGHTA and CDR2 is FQGNSA in the germline V gene. Unmatched junction bases numbered 7, after V lost 5 bases and J lost 2 bases. This CDR3 has 16 amino acids. The CDR3 coding sequence is TGTGCCAGCAGCGATCCGCGGACAGGGGCTGGAAACACCATATATTTT. As protein: CASSDPRTGAGNTIYF.

CDR3 sequence: CASSIPGAREKLFF. CDR3 DNA: TGTGCCAGTAGTATTCCAGGGGCACGGGAAAAACTGTTTTTT. The chain employs TRBV19 and TRBJ1-4; D may be TRBD1 (6 bases). Trimming removed 3 bases from V and 8 bases from J, with 13 bases in between. This CDR3 contains 14 residues. The germline gives CDR1 LNHDA, CDR2 SQIVND (reference sequence).

This rearrangement joins TRBV11-2 to TRBJ2-7, with a tentative D call TRBD1 (5 bases). The CDR3 spans 14 residues. V was clipped by 5 bases and J by 2 bases, with 13 bases between them. CDR1 and CDR2 (germline): SGHAT, FQNNGV. The CDR3 sequence: CASSRVQAPYEQYF. DNA of the CDR3: TGTGCCAGCAGCCGGGTACAGGCCCCCTACGAGCAGTACTTC.